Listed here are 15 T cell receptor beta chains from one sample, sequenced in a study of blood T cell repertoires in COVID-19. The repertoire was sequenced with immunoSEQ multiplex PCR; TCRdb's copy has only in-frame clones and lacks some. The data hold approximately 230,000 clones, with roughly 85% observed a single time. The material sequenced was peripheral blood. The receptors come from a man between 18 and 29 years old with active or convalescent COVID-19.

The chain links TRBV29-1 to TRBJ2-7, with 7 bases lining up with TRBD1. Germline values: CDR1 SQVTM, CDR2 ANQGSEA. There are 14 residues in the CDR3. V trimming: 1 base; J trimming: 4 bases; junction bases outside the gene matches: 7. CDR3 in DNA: TGCAGCGTTGAAGGGACAGGTTCGTCTTACGAGCAGTACTTC. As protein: CSVEGTGSSYEQYF.

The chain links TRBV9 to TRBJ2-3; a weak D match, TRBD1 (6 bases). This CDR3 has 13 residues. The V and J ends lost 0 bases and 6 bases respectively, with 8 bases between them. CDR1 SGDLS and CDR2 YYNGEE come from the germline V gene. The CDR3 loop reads CASSVDQGDTQYF. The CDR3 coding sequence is TGTGCCAGCAGCGTAGACCAGGGGGATACGCAGTATTTT.

In DNA form, the CDR3 reads TGTGCCAGCAGCCAAGTTATCGGGTACGAGCAGTACTTC. Its translation is CASSQVIGYEQYF. The genes are TRBV3-1 (or the pseudogene TRBV3-2) and TRBJ2-7; D is undetermined. With 1 base removed from V and 4 bases from J, the gap between germline ends came to 8 bases. This CDR3 contains 13 residues. CDR1 is LGHDT and CDR2 is YNNKEL in the germline V gene (reference sequence).

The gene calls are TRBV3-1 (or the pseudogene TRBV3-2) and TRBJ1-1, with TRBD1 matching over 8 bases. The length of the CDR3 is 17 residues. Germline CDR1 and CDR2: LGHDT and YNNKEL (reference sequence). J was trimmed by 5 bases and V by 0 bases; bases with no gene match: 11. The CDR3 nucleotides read TGTGCCAGCAGCCAAGATATGGGACAGGCTGGCGGGACTGAAGCTTTCTTT. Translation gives CASSQDMGQAGGTEAFF.

For the CDR3, the DNA is TGTGCCAGTAGTATCGCGACAGGGACTGACTATGGCTACACCTTC. It specifies CASSIATGTDYGYTF. The V and J genes are TRBV19 and TRBJ1-2; 7 bases align to TRBD1. The CDR3 contains 15 residues. Germline loops: CDR1 LNHDA, CDR2 SQIVND (reference sequence). The ends lost 3 bases at V and 3 bases at J; junction bases unmatched: 7.

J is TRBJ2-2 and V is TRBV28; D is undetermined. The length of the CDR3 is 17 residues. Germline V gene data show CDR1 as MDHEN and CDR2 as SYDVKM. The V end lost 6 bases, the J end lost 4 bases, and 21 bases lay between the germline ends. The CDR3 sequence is CASSPITHPAGTGELFF. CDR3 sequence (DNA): TGTGCCAGCAGCCCCATCACCCACCCGGCAGGCACCGGGGAGCTGTTTTTT.

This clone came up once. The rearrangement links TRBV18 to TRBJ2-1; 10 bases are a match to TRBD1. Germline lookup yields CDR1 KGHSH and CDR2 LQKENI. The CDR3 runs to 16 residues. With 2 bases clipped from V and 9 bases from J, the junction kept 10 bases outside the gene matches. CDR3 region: CASSPKDRGKRGEQFF. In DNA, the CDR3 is TGTGCCAGCTCACCAAAGGACAGGGGGAAACGGGGTGAGCAGTTCTTC.

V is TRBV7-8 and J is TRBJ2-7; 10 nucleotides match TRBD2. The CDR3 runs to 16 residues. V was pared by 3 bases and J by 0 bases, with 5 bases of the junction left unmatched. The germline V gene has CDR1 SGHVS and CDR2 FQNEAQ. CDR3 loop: CASSFHSGRPSYEQYF. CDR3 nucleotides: TGTGCCAGCAGCTTCCATAGCGGGAGGCCCTCCTACGAGCAGTACTTC.

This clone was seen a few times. The CDR3 sequence is CASSRQGSRRETQYF. The CDR3 DNA reads TGTGCCAGCAGTCGACAGGGGAGTCGTCGCGAGACCCAGTACTTC. This chain links TRBV6-2 or TRBV6-3 with TRBJ2-5; 8 nucleotides align to TRBD1. V was clipped by 5 bases and J by 5 bases; unmatched bases: 10. The CDR3 contains 15 residues. The germline gives CDR1 MNHEY, CDR2 SVGEGT.

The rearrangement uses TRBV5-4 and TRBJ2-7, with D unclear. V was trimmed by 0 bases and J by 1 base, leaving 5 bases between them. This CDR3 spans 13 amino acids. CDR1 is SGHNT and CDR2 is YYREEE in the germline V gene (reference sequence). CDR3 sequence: CASSLAVSYEQYF. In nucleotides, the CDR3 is TGTGCCAGCAGCTTGGCTGTGTCCTACGAGCAGTACTTC.

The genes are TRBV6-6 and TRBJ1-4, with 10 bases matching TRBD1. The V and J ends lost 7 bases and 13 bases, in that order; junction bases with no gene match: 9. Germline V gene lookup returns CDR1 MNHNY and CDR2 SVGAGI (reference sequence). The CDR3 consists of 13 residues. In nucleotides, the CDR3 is TGTGCCAGCAATCCGGGACAGGGGTTAGTACTGTTTTTT. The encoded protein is CASNPGQGLVLFF.

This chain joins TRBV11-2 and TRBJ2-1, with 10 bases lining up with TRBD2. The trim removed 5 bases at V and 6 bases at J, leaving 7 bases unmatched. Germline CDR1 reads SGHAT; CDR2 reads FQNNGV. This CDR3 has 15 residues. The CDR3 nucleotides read TGTGCCAGCAGCCCAAGACTAGCGGGCATCAATGAGCAGTTCTTC. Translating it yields CASSPRLAGINEQFF.

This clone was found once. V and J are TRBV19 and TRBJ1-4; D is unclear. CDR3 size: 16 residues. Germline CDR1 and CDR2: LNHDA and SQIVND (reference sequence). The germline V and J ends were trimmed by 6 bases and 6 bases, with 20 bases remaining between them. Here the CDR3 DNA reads TGTGCCAGTAGCGCGGGCCCGGGGAGGGTGGATGAAAAACTGTTTTTT. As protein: CASSAGPGRVDEKLFF.

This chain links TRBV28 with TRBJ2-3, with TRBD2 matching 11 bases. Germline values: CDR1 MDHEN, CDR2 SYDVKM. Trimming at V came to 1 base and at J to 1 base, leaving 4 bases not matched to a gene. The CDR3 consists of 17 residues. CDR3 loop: CASSLSTSGARTDTQYF. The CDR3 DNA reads TGTGCCAGCAGTTTATCGACTAGCGGGGCCCGCACAGATACGCAGTATTTT.

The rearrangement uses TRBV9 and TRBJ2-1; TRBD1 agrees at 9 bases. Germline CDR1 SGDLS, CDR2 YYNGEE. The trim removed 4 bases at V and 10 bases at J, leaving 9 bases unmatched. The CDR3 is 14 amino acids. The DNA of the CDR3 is TGTGCCAGCAGCCCCAGACAGGGGGGGTGGGAGCAGTTCTTC. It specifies CASSPRQGGWEQFF.